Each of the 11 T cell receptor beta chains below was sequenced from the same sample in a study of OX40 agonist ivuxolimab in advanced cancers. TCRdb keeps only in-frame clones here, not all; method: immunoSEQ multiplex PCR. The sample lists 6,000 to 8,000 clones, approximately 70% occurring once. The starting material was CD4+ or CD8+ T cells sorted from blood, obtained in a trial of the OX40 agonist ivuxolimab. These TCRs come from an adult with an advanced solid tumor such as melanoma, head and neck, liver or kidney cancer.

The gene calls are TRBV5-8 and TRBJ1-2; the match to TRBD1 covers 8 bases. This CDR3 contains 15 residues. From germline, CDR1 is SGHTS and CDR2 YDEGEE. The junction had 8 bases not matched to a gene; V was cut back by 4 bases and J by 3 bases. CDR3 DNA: TGTGCCAGCAGCACCTGGACAGGGCGAGACTATGGCTACACCTTC. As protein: CASSTWTGRDYGYTF.

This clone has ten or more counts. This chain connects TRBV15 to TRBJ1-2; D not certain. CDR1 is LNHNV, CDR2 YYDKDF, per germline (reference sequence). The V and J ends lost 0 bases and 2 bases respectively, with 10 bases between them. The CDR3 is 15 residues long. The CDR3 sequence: CATSRDRGPNYGYTF. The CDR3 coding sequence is TGTGCCACCAGCAGAGATCGTGGACCCAACTATGGCTACACCTTC.

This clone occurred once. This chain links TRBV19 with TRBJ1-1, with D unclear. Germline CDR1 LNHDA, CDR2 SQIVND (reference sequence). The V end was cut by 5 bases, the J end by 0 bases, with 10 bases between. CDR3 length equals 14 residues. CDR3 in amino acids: CASSEGLLNTEAFF. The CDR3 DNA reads TGTGCCAGTAGTGAGGGCCTCCTGAACACTGAAGCTTTCTTT.

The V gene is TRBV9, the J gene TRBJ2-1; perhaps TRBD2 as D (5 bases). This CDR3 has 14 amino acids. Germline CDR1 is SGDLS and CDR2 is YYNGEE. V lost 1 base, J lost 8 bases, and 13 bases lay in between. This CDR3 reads CASSVQRGWDEQFF. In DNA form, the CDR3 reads TGTGCCAGCAGCGTACAACGGGGATGGGATGAGCAGTTCTTC.

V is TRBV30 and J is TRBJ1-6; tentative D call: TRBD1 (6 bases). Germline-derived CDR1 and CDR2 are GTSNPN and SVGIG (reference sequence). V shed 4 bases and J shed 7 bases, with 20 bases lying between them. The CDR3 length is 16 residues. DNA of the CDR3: TGTGCCTGGACTCACCCGGTGGTAGGGGGGAATTCACCCCTCCACTTT. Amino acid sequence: CAWTHPVVGGNSPLHF.

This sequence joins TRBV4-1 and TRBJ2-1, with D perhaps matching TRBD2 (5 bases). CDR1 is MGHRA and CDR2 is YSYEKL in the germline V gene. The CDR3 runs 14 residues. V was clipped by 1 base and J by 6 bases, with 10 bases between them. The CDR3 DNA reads TGCGCCAGCAGCCAAGGGGGTGGGAGCAATGAGCAGTTCTTC. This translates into CASSQGGGSNEQFF.

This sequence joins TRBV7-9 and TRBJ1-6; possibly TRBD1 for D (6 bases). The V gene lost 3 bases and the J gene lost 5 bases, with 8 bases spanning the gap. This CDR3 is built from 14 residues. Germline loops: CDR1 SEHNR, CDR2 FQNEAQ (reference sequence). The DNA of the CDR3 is TGTGCCAGCAGCTTGGGGACAAATAATTCACCCCTCCACTTT. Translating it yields CASSLGTNNSPLHF. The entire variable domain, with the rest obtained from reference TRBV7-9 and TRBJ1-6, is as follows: DTGVSQNPRHKITKRGQNVTFRCDPISEHNRLYWYRQTLGQGPEFLTYFQNEAQLEKSRLLSDRFSAERPKGSFSTLEIQRTEQGDSAMYLCASSLGTNNSPLHFGNGTRLTVT.

The CDR3 spells CASSDWATSTPYEQYF. The DNA for the CDR3 is TGTGCCAGCAGTGATTGGGCGACATCTACTCCCTACGAGCAGTACTTC. The V gene is TRBV6-1, the J gene TRBJ2-7; D unclear. The CDR3 is 16 amino acids. Germline V CDR1 and CDR2: MNHNS, SASEGT. V dropped 3 bases and J dropped 2 bases, with 17 bases sitting between them.

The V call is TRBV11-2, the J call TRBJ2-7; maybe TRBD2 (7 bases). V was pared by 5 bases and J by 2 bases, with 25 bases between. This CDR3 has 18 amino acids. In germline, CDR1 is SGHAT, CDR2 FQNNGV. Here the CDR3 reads CASSPDGGPAPGPYEQYF. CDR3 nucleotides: TGTGCCAGCAGCCCGGACGGGGGGCCGGCCCCCGGCCCCTACGAGCAGTACTTC. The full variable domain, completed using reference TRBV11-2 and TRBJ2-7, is EAGVAQSPRYKIIEKRQSVAFWCNPISGHATLYWYQQILGQGPKLLIQFQNNGVVDDSQLPKDRFSAERLKGVDSTLKIQPAKLEDSAVYLCASSPDGGPAPGPYEQYFGPGTRLTVT.

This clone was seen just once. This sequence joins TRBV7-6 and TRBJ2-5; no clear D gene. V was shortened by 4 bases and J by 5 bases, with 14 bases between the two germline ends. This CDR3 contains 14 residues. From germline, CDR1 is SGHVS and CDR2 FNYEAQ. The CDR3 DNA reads TGTGCCAGCAGCTCCCTACGCGTGGATGAGACCCAGTACTTC. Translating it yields CASSSLRVDETQYF.

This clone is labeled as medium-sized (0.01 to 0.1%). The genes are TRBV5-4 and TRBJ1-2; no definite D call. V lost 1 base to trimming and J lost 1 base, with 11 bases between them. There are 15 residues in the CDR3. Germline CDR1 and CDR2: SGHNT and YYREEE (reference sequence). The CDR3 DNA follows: TGTGCCAGCAGCTTGATTTATCGGGTTAACTATGGCTACACCTTC. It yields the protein CASSLIYRVNYGYTF. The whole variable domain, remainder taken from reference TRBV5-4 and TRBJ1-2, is ETGVTQSPTHLIKTRGQQVTLRCSSQSGHNTVSWYQQALGQGPQFIFQYYREEENGRGNFPPRFSGLQFPNYSSELNVNALELDDSALYLCASSLIYRVNYGYTFGSGTRLTVV.